The clone carrying this T cell receptor (beta chain) was observed a single time. The antigen is not known. The entry originates in a study of shared clonotypes between healthy human individuals. Study in general: Donors, aged 18 to 49, were a couple of women and a few men.

This CDR3 comprises 15 residues. Trimming at V came to 6 bases and at J to 5 bases, leaving 9 bases not matched to a gene. The germline V gene has CDR1 MNHNS and CDR2 SASEGT. Every immunoSEQ plate was one replicate of a subset's evenly spread DNA. TCRdb's copy holds only in-frame clones and misses some; the assay was immunoSEQ multiplex PCR. The sample holds approximately 2.5 million clones, over 85% seen once. In the CD4+ fraction, cells were divided into CD45RA+ naive and CD45RA-negative memory subsets. Findings of the study overall: Non-shared clonotypes had lower generation probabilities than those shared by all four donors.

The source is a man between 18 and 35 years old in good health. The J gene is TRBJ2-2, the V gene TRBV6-1; 7 nucleotides align to TRBD2. Sequenced input: naive CD4+ T cells sorted from blood. Stated subset: CD45RA+ positively selected. The CDR3 coding sequence is TGTGCCAGCAGGTGGGCTAGCGGTAGAACCGGGGAGCTGTTTTTT. It specifies CASRWASGRTGELFF.